This T cell receptor delta chain was captured in a study of Vδ1+ human thymocytes. Study-wide findings and caveats: Many TRG clonotypes were shared between donors; TRD repertoires were essentially private. Unlike peripheral blood Vdelta1+ controls, thymic delta-chain sequences included around 21% Vdelta2 and few Vdelta3. Unexpected Vdelta2 sequences could cause misinterpretation of bulk repertoire data. Thymic TRG and TRD repertoires appeared highly polyclonal, with Gaussian CDR3 length distributions.

Per germline, CDR1 TSWWSYY and CDR2 QGS. CDR3 size: 15 residues. Germline trimming cut 1 base from V and 3 bases from J; bases unmatched to any gene: 5. The sorted cells were CD3+ Vdelta1+ Vdelta2- thymocytes from alphabeta-depleted thymus. RNA was extracted from the cells and then reverse transcribed. Multiplex PCR used pooled V-gene forward primers and a constant-region reverse primer to amplify CDR3s. TCRdb called clones anew from the multiplex PCR reads with CATT. The profile shows around 76,000 delta-chain clones, about 38% of them singletons. On this clone: The target antigen is unknown.

This sequence was found in a boy under three years old who had congenital heart surgery. The rearrangement links TRDV1 to TRDJ1, with 7 positions matching TRDD3. Specimen: Vdelta1+ gamma-delta thymocytes from the thymus. The subset denotes: FACS-sorted CD3+ TCRalphabeta- TCRVdelta1+ TCRVdelta2- thymocytes. The DNA for the CDR3 is TGTGCTCTTGGGGAACGGTGGGGGGATCCCGATAAACTCATCTTT. This encodes CALGERWGDPDKLIF.